This T cell receptor (beta chain) was documented in a study of T cell responses to AZD1222 COVID-19 vaccine (dated by TCRdb to the early 2020s). Regarding the study in general: A total of 233 trial participants underwent TCR sequencing, of whom some 200 had received two doses of AZD1222 and about 25 had received two doses of the MenACWY control vaccine. Trial participants were enrolled into age subgroups of 18-55, 56-69 and 70-plus years, which contained about 150, 28 and 57 TCR-sequenced participants, respectively. Overall study outcomes, separate from this receptor: Participants were mostly white British and included more females than males, and it was suggested by the authors that clonal diversity may have been underestimated. Nearly half of unique spike-specific TCRs reportedly recognized epitopes outside regions mutated in the B.1.351 and B.1.1.7 variants. After two AZD1222 doses, spike-specific TCR breadth and depth were significantly higher than at day 0 and than in MenACWY recipients. The whole spike protein was spanned by vaccine-associated CD4 TCRs, and dominant responses were seen in regions 160-218 and 743-854. In the small 56-69-year group, the increase in depth fell short of significance, most likely because of low power. Only six or seven AZD1222 recipients were SARS-CoV-2 seropositive at baseline, limiting conclusions about previously exposed vaccinees. No day 14 peak-response samples were available, so repertoires were characterized only after the peak T cell response.

The meaning of the sample's time point label: baseline before first vaccination. This specimen's treatment or condition label, per the study, means: meningococcal conjugate vaccine given as trial control. Vaccinee samples were obtained from the UK trials COV001 and COV002, which included a single-blind randomized controlled phase 2/3 trial of AZD1222 (ChAdOx1 nCoV-19) in healthy adults. Trial participant PBMC samples were collected at day 0 and day 28 after the second dose for TCRbeta chain sequencing. This clone occurred a few times. It lacks a known antigen. Base quality data are lacking; no much larger clone is found one base away. The junction carries 8 bases between V and J, which are trimmed by 2 bases and 1 base respectively. The germline V gene encodes CDR1 MNHEY and CDR2 SMNVEV (reference sequence). From the cysteine through the phenylalanine, the CDR3 covers 14 amino acids. The CDR3 DNA has 42 bases and is translated from base 1.

The CDR3 regions of human TCRbeta chains were analyzed by immunosequencing. In the paper's pipeline: Repertoire TCRs were checked for matches against a reference library of SARS-CoV-2-specific TCRs that had been generated using the MIRA antigen-specificity platform. Breadth was defined as the fraction of unique TCRs that were SARS-CoV-2-associated. Depth was defined as the fraction of total T cells that were SARS-CoV-2-associated. Using the MIRA data, every spike-specific TCR was mapped to the spike region that the TCR reacted to and assigned to either a CD4 or a CD8 class. Log10-transformed breadth and depth values were compared by one-way ANOVA with Sidak's multiple comparisons tests. TCRdb holds this immuneACCESS table with in-frame rearrangements only. Some clones are missing; in checked studies, unresolved V genes explain under half, and the rest has no known cause. Clone size and the V and J calls come from that table; the DNA yielded D and trimming. This sample comprises under 150,000 clones, 70% to 90% of them detected only once. Of the sample, 3.9% is held by the ten largest clones.

Sample: peripheral blood, taken on day 0 of MenACWY control vaccination. The sequence was obtained from an adult in good health. The chain uses TRBV27 and TRBJ1-1; the D gene is unclear. Read as DNA, the sequence is TGTGCCAGCAGTTTACGGATTCCGAACACTGAAGCTTTCTTT. Translated, it gives CASSLRIPNTEAFF.